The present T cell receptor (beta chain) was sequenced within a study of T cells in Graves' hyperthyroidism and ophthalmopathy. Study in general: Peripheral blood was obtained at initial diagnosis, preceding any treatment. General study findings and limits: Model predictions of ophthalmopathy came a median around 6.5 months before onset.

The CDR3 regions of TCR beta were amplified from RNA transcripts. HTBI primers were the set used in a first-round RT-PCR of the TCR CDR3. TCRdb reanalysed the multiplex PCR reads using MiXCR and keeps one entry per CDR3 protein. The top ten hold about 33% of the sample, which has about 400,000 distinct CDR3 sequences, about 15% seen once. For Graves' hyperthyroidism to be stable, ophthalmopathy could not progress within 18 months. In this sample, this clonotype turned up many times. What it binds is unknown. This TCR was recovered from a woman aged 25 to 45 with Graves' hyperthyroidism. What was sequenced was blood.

The CDR3 sequence: CASSLKLAGGDTQYF. In DNA form, the CDR3 reads TGTGCCAGCAGCTTAAAACTAGCGGGAGGAGATACGCAGTATTTT. This chain joins TRBV11-1 and TRBJ2-3; TRBD2 agrees at 12 bases. This CDR3 contains 15 residues. Germline loops: CDR1 SGHAT, CDR2 FQDESV (reference sequence). J gave up 5 bases and V 2 bases, and 2 bases lay outside the gene matches. Filled out from reference TRBV11-1 and TRBJ2-3, the complete variable domain reads EAEVAQSPRYKITEKSQAVAFWCDPISGHATLYWYRQILGQGPELLVQFQDESVVDDSQLPKDRFSAERLKGVDSTLKIQPAELGDSAMYLCASSLKLAGGDTQYFGPGTRLTVL.